Listed below are T cell receptor beta chains from one sample, sequenced in a study of T and B cells in COVID-19 patients. TCRdb re-called the multiplex PCR reads with MiXCR, one entry per CDR3 protein. The profile shows thousands of distinct CDR3 sequences, 25% to 30% of them singletons. Specimen: blood. These receptors all come from a human donor who had recovered from COVID-19. CDR3s include the opening cysteine and the closing phenylalanine or tryptophan. The D gene is left open where the match is weak. The size of a clone is reported for some rows only, either as once, few or many, or as a class for expanded clones.

v_gene: TRBV19; d_gene: TRBD2; abundance: medium-sized; j_gene: TRBJ2-1; CDR3aa: CASSIGLAGDNEQFF; CDR3nt: TGTGCCAGTAGTATAGGACTAGCGGGGGACAATGAGCAGTTCTTC
v_gene: TRBV12-3/TRBV12-4; d_gene: -; abundance: -; j_gene: TRBJ1-1; CDR3aa: CASSVGGRGAFF; CDR3nt: TGTGCCAGCAGCGTAGGGGGGAGAGGAGCTTTCTTT
v_gene: TRBV5-5; d_gene: TRBD2; abundance: -; j_gene: TRBJ2-7; CDR3aa: CTSSTPGTSGRIEQYF; CDR3nt: TGTACCAGCAGCACCCCCGGGACTAGCGGGAGGATCGAGCAGTACTTC
v_gene: TRBV15; d_gene: -; abundance: medium-sized; j_gene: TRBJ2-7; CDR3aa: CATSKTAGYSYEQYF; CDR3nt: TGTGCCACCAGCAAAACGGCAGGGTATTCCTACGAGCAGTACTTC
v_gene: TRBV18; d_gene: TRBD2; abundance: medium-sized; j_gene: TRBJ2-1; CDR3aa: CASSILAGGFNEQFF; CDR3nt: TGTGCCAGCTCAATCCTAGCGGGAGGGTTCAATGAGCAGTTCTTC
v_gene: TRBV12-3/TRBV12-4; d_gene: TRBD2; abundance: few; j_gene: TRBJ2-7; CDR3aa: CASSLARRGGSMVYEQYF; CDR3nt: TGTGCCAGCAGTTTAGCCCGACGGGGCGGGAGTATGGTTTACGAGCAGTACTTC
v_gene: TRBV28; d_gene: TRBD1; abundance: -; j_gene: TRBJ2-6; CDR3aa: CASSSSFGQGGSGANVLTF; CDR3nt: TGTGCCAGCAGTTCCAGTTTTGGACAGGGTGGATCTGGGGCCAACGTCCTGACTTTC
v_gene: TRBV18; d_gene: TRBD1; abundance: medium-sized; j_gene: TRBJ2-5; CDR3aa: CASSPPGTGQETQYF; CDR3nt: TGTGCCAGCTCACCACCCGGGACAGGCCAAGAGACCCAGTACTTC
v_gene: TRBV18; d_gene: -; abundance: many; j_gene: TRBJ2-4; CDR3aa: CASSYTGGAINIQYF; CDR3nt: TGTGCCAGCTCATACACAGGAGGGGCGATCAACATTCAGTACTTC
v_gene: TRBV11-1; d_gene: -; abundance: -; j_gene: TRBJ2-1; CDR3aa: CASSLTATYNEQFF; CDR3nt: TGTGCCAGCAGCTTGACAGCTACCTACAATGAGCAGTTCTTC
v_gene: TRBV6-5; d_gene: TRBD1; abundance: medium-sized; j_gene: TRBJ1-2; CDR3aa: CASSYVTGSGNYGYTF; CDR3nt: TGTGCCAGCAGTTACGTGACAGGGTCGGGGAACTATGGCTACACCTTC
v_gene: TRBV6-2/TRBV6-3; d_gene: TRBD2; abundance: few; j_gene: TRBJ2-5; CDR3aa: CASRASGTQETQYF; CDR3nt: TGTGCCAGCAGGGCGAGCGGGACCCAAGAGACCCAGTACTTC
v_gene: TRBV12-3/TRBV12-4; d_gene: TRBD1; abundance: -; j_gene: TRBJ1-1; CDR3aa: CASSFGTVNTEAFF; CDR3nt: TGTGCCAGCAGTTTCGGGACAGTGAACACTGAAGCTTTCTTT
v_gene: TRBV27; d_gene: -; abundance: few; j_gene: TRBJ1-1; CDR3aa: CASSFRDNTEAFF; CDR3nt: TGTGCCAGCAGTTTCCGCGATAACACTGAAGCTTTCTTT
v_gene: TRBV5-5; d_gene: -; abundance: medium-sized; j_gene: TRBJ2-7; CDR3aa: CASNPTGGPYEQYF; CDR3nt: TGTGCCAGCAACCCAACTGGCGGGCCATACGAGCAGTACTTC
v_gene: TRBV5-4; d_gene: -; abundance: medium-sized; j_gene: TRBJ2-3; CDR3aa: CASSLAGGDTQYF; CDR3nt: TGTGCCAGCAGCTTGGCCGGGGGAGATACGCAGTATTTT
v_gene: TRBV19; d_gene: -; abundance: medium-sized; j_gene: TRBJ1-6; CDR3aa: CASSMNYGETPLHF; CDR3nt: TGTGCCAGTAGTATGAACTATGGGGAAACACCCCTCCACTTT
v_gene: TRBV12-3/TRBV12-4; d_gene: -; abundance: few; j_gene: TRBJ2-1; CDR3aa: CASSPPRDVGEQFF; CDR3nt: TGTGCCAGCAGTCCCCCGCGGGACGTCGGTGAGCAGTTCTTC
v_gene: TRBV6-2/TRBV6-3; d_gene: TRBD1; abundance: few; j_gene: TRBJ2-2; CDR3aa: CASSYSPLQGVTGELFF; CDR3nt: TGTGCCAGCAGTTACTCCCCATTACAGGGGGTAACCGGGGAGCTGTTTTTT
v_gene: TRBV6-5; d_gene: TRBD1; abundance: -; j_gene: TRBJ1-1; CDR3aa: CASSRTGMGTEAFF; CDR3nt: TGTGCCAGCAGCCGGACAGGGATGGGCACTGAAGCTTTCTTT
v_gene: TRBV6-5; d_gene: -; abundance: few; j_gene: TRBJ1-4; CDR3aa: CASSPTGRGGGEKLFF; CDR3nt: TGTGCCAGCAGCCCCACGGGTCGGGGGGGGGGTGAAAAACTGTTTTTT
v_gene: TRBV11-1; d_gene: -; abundance: few; j_gene: TRBJ1-3; CDR3aa: CASSLVSFSGNTIYF; CDR3nt: TGTGCCAGCAGCTTAGTCTCTTTCTCTGGAAACACCATATATTTT
v_gene: TRBV18; d_gene: -; abundance: many; j_gene: TRBJ1-2; CDR3aa: CASSPSGIRGYTF; CDR3nt: TGTGCCAGCTCACCTTCAGGAATTAGGGGCTACACCTTC
v_gene: TRBV27; d_gene: -; abundance: many; j_gene: TRBJ2-2; CDR3aa: CASRLTGPNTGELFF; CDR3nt: TGTGCCAGTCGTTTGACAGGCCCGAACACCGGGGAGCTGTTTTTT
v_gene: TRBV10-1; d_gene: -; abundance: few; j_gene: TRBJ2-2; CDR3aa: CASTQVNRGNTGELFF; CDR3nt: TGCGCCAGCACTCAGGTGAACCGTGGGAACACCGGGGAGCTGTTTTTT
v_gene: TRBV7-6; d_gene: TRBD1; abundance: -; j_gene: TRBJ2-5; CDR3aa: CASSRRTGFVQETQYF; CDR3nt: TGTGCCAGCAGCCGGAGGACAGGGTTTGTCCAAGAGACCCAGTACTTC
v_gene: TRBV30; d_gene: -; abundance: medium-sized; j_gene: TRBJ2-5; CDR3aa: CAWSEQETQYF; CDR3nt: TGTGCCTGGAGTGAACAAGAGACCCAGTACTTC
v_gene: TRBV20-1; d_gene: TRBD1; abundance: -; j_gene: TRBJ1-5; CDR3aa: CSARLEGAYSNQPQHF; CDR3nt: TGCAGTGCTAGACTCGAGGGGGCCTATAGCAATCAGCCCCAGCATTTT
v_gene: TRBV14; d_gene: -; abundance: few; j_gene: TRBJ2-5; CDR3aa: CASSQDRGVLQETQYF; CDR3nt: TGTGCCAGCAGCCAAGATAGGGGAGTACTCCAAGAGACCCAGTACTTC
v_gene: TRBV7-6; d_gene: TRBD2; abundance: -; j_gene: TRBJ2-3; CDR3aa: CASSSSGSLSDTQYF; CDR3nt: TGTGCCAGCAGCTCTAGCGGGAGTTTATCGGATACGCAGTATTTT
v_gene: TRBV10-3; d_gene: TRBD1; abundance: -; j_gene: TRBJ1-5; CDR3aa: CAIGTDSNQPQHF; CDR3nt: TGTGCCATAGGGACAGATAGCAATCAGCCCCAGCATTTT
v_gene: TRBV20-1; d_gene: -; abundance: -; j_gene: TRBJ1-1; CDR3aa: CSATPNTEAFF; CDR3nt: TGCAGTGCTACCCCGAACACTGAAGCTTTCTTT
v_gene: TRBV12-3/TRBV12-4; d_gene: TRBD2; abundance: many; j_gene: TRBJ2-3; CDR3aa: CASSAGGSRADTQYF; CDR3nt: TGTGCCAGCAGCGCGGGGGGCAGCCGGGCAGATACGCAGTATTTT
v_gene: TRBV6-2/TRBV6-3; d_gene: TRBD2; abundance: many; j_gene: TRBJ2-1; CDR3aa: CASSYSGGRANEQFF; CDR3nt: TGTGCCAGCAGTTACTCTGGCGGGAGGGCCAATGAGCAGTTCTTC
v_gene: TRBV6-2/TRBV6-3; d_gene: TRBD2; abundance: many; j_gene: TRBJ2-7; CDR3aa: CASRALAGGLYEQYF; CDR3nt: TGTGCCAGCAGGGCACTAGCGGGGGGCCTCTACGAGCAGTACTTC
v_gene: TRBV6-2/TRBV6-3; d_gene: TRBD1; abundance: -; j_gene: TRBJ1-5; CDR3aa: CASSWDRRGFESNQPQHF; CDR3nt: TGTGCCAGCAGTTGGGACAGGAGGGGGTTCGAAAGCAATCAGCCCCAGCATTTT
v_gene: TRBV30; d_gene: TRBD1; abundance: few; j_gene: TRBJ1-6; CDR3aa: CAWSVQGTGNSPLHF; CDR3nt: TGTGCCTGGAGTGTACAAGGGACAGGGAATTCACCCCTCCACTTT
v_gene: TRBV20-1; d_gene: -; abundance: few; j_gene: TRBJ1-4; CDR3aa: CSTRKNEKLFF; CDR3nt: TGCAGTACCAGGAAGAATGAAAAACTGTTTTTT
v_gene: TRBV30; d_gene: -; abundance: medium-sized; j_gene: TRBJ2-2; CDR3aa: CAWRSGARGTGELFF; CDR3nt: TGTGCCTGGAGGTCGGGGGCGAGGGGCACCGGGGAGCTGTTTTTT
v_gene: TRBV4-3; d_gene: TRBD2; abundance: few; j_gene: TRBJ2-7; CDR3aa: CASSRGSGTSGSYEQYF; CDR3nt: TGCGCCAGCAGCCGCGGCTCCGGGACTAGCGGTTCCTACGAGCAGTACTTC
v_gene: TRBV6-1; d_gene: -; abundance: -; j_gene: TRBJ1-5; CDR3aa: CASSEGGSGRQPQHF; CDR3nt: TGTGCCAGCAGTGAAGGGGGGTCAGGGAGACAGCCCCAGCATTTT
v_gene: TRBV18; d_gene: -; abundance: medium-sized; j_gene: TRBJ2-1; CDR3aa: CASSPQSINNEQFF; CDR3nt: TGTGCCAGCTCACCACAGTCGATTAACAATGAGCAGTTCTTC
v_gene: TRBV5-1; d_gene: TRBD1; abundance: -; j_gene: TRBJ2-5; CDR3aa: CASSWTGQKETQYF; CDR3nt: TGCGCCAGCAGCTGGACGGGACAGAAAGAGACCCAGTACTTC
v_gene: TRBV15; d_gene: -; abundance: medium-sized; j_gene: TRBJ2-3; CDR3aa: CATSRDQANTQYF; CDR3nt: TGTGCCACCAGCAGAGATCAGGCGAATACGCAGTATTTT
v_gene: TRBV19; d_gene: TRBD1; abundance: medium-sized; j_gene: TRBJ2-3; CDR3aa: CASSKDRGQTDTQYF; CDR3nt: TGTGCCAGTAGTAAGGACAGGGGGCAGACAGATACGCAGTATTTT
v_gene: TRBV9; d_gene: -; abundance: -; j_gene: TRBJ1-6; CDR3aa: CASSVEDAQGSPLHF; CDR3nt: TGTGCCAGCAGCGTAGAGGATGCCCAGGGTTCACCCCTCCACTTT
v_gene: TRBV27; d_gene: TRBD1; abundance: -; j_gene: TRBJ1-5; CDR3aa: CASSNDRGNQPQHF; CDR3nt: TGTGCCAGCAGTAACGACAGGGGAAATCAGCCCCAGCATTTT
v_gene: TRBV7-2; d_gene: -; abundance: -; j_gene: TRBJ1-6; CDR3aa: CASSPGLVRNSPLHF; CDR3nt: TGTGCCAGCAGCCCCGGACTCGTGCGTAATTCACCCCTCCACTTT
v_gene: TRBV19; d_gene: TRBD1; abundance: medium-sized; j_gene: TRBJ2-7; CDR3aa: CASSIRGTGSISYEQYF; CDR3nt: TGTGCCAGTAGTATTCGCGGGACAGGATCAATCTCCTACGAGCAGTACTTC
v_gene: TRBV19; d_gene: -; abundance: medium-sized; j_gene: TRBJ2-2; CDR3aa: CASSIGAGTGELFF; CDR3nt: TGTGCCAGTAGTATAGGGGCCGGGACCGGGGAGCTGTTTTTT
v_gene: TRBV6-1; d_gene: -; abundance: few; j_gene: TRBJ1-5; CDR3aa: CASSEHGQSNQPQHF; CDR3nt: TGTGCCAGCAGTGAACACGGACAGTCCAATCAGCCCCAGCATTTT
v_gene: TRBV6-2/TRBV6-3; d_gene: -; abundance: -; j_gene: TRBJ2-5; CDR3aa: CASNQQGSRETQYF; CDR3nt: TGTGCCAGCAACCAACAGGGTTCGAGAGAGACCCAGTACTTC
v_gene: TRBV11-1; d_gene: -; abundance: medium-sized; j_gene: TRBJ1-5; CDR3aa: CASSSGPRKTQHF; CDR3nt: TGTGCCAGCAGCTCAGGGCCACGGAAAACCCAGCATTTT
v_gene: TRBV10-3; d_gene: TRBD1; abundance: -; j_gene: TRBJ1-2; CDR3aa: CATGRTGGADYGYTF; CDR3nt: TGTGCCACCGGGAGGACAGGGGGGGCTGACTATGGCTACACCTTC